Presented here are 9 T cell receptor beta chains from one specimen sequenced in a study of neurological immune-mediated disorders. TCRdb re-called the 5' RACE reads through MiXCR, storing one row per CDR3 protein. The sample consists of about 41,000 distinct CDR3 sequences, over 2% of them appearing once. Sequenced input: PBMCs. The source is a man aged 30 to 39 with multiple sclerosis.

This clonotype occurred many times. V gene TRBV5-8 combines with J gene TRBJ1-2; D call uncertain. The CDR3 sequence is 13 residues long. Germline V lookup: CDR1 SGHTS, CDR2 YDEGEE. The ends were cut back, 2 bases at V and 6 bases at J, with 11 bases in the middle. Here the CDR3 DNA reads TGTGCCAGCAGCTTCGGGGTATTGGATGGCTACACCTTC. Translation: CASSFGVLDGYTF.

This clonotype was seen ten or more times. The chain employs TRBV20-1 and TRBJ1-2; 7 bases map to TRBD1. Germline V lookup: CDR1 DFQATT, CDR2 SNEGSKA (reference sequence). The CDR3 length is 13 residues. Losses at the gene ends were 6 bases for V and 8 bases for J; bases not matched to a gene: 12. Written as DNA, the CDR3 is TGCAGTGCGAGTGAGACAGGGAAAGGAGGCTACACCTTC. Its translation: CSASETGKGGYTF.

At least ten counts were recorded for this clonotype. V and J are TRBV20-1 and TRBJ1-2, with 7 bases aligning to TRBD1. Germline trimming cut 0 bases from V and 6 bases from J; bases unmatched to any gene: 10. The CDR3 is made up of 15 amino acids. Germline V gene lookup returns CDR1 DFQATT and CDR2 SNEGSKA (reference sequence). DNA of the CDR3: TGCAGTGCTAGAGATTCCCAGGGGGTAAAAAATGGCTACACCTTC. This gives the protein CSARDSQGVKNGYTF.

This clonotype was observed at least ten times. The J gene is TRBJ2-7, the V gene TRBV5-5, with 7 bases lining up with TRBD2. The CDR3 spans 15 residues. Per the germline V gene, CDR1 is SGHKS and CDR2 is YYEKEE (reference sequence). The J segment lost 0 bases and the V segment lost 4 bases, leaving 7 bases of the junction unmatched. CDR3 nucleotide sequence: TGTGCCAGCAGCCCCTCTAGCGGCCACTCCTACGAGCAGTACTTC. Its translation is CASSPSSGHSYEQYF.

This clonotype was detected ten times or more. CDR3 sequence reads: CSARDPLTRDSLGEQYF. CDR3 nucleotides: TGCAGTGCTAGAGATCCGCTAACCCGGGACAGCCTCGGCGAGCAGTACTTC. The gene calls are TRBV20-1 and TRBJ2-7; 7 bases are a match to TRBD1. The V gene's germline CDR1 is DFQATT and CDR2 SNEGSKA (reference sequence). This CDR3 has 17 amino acids. Unmatched junction bases numbered 17, after V lost 0 bases and J lost 6 bases.

This chain connects TRBV6-5 to TRBJ2-4; 10 positions match TRBD2. The CDR3 loop spans 16 amino acids. With 0 bases clipped from V and 6 bases from J, the junction kept 5 bases outside the gene matches. Per the germline V gene, CDR1 is MNHEY and CDR2 is SVGAGI. This chain's CDR3 is CASSYSSGGPRNIQYF. The CDR3 DNA reads TGTGCCAGCAGTTACTCTAGCGGGGGGCCGAGAAACATTCAGTACTTC.

This clonotype was seen repeatedly, ten times or more. The V and J genes are TRBV7-2 and TRBJ2-7; D may be TRBD2 (6 bases). The V end lost 4 bases, the J end lost 3 bases, and 7 bases lay between the germline ends. The CDR3 runs to 12 residues. The germline gives CDR1 SGHTA, CDR2 FQGNSA. The chain's CDR3 is CASSSGVYEQYF. The CDR3, as DNA: TGTGCCAGCAGCTCGGGAGTCTACGAGCAGTACTTC. The variable domain in full, completed from reference TRBV7-2 and TRBJ2-7, reads GAGVSQSPSNKVTEKGKDVELRCDPISGHTALYWYRQSLGQGLEFLIYFQGNSAPDKSGLPSDRFSAERTGGSVSTLTIQRTQQEDSAVYLCASSSGVYEQYFGPGTRLTVT.

This clonotype was found many times. This chain links TRBV7-2 with TRBJ2-6; D is possibly TRBD2 (7 bases). Germline CDR1 SGHTA, CDR2 FQGNSA. V lost 5 bases to trimming and J lost 1 base, with 15 bases between them. This CDR3 spans 17 amino acids. CDR3 sequence: CASSRRGALSGANVLTF. The CDR3 DNA follows: TGTGCCAGCAGCCGCCGGGGGGCGCTTTCTGGGGCCAACGTCCTGACTTTC. Based on the CDR3 plus reference TRBV7-2 and TRBJ2-6, the full variable domain is GAGVSQSPSNKVTEKGKDVELRCDPISGHTALYWYRQSLGQGLEFLIYFQGNSAPDKSGLPSDRFSAERTGGSVSTLTIQRTQQEDSAVYLCASSRRGALSGANVLTFGAGSRLTVL.

This clonotype came up many times. The V gene is TRBV7-3, the J gene TRBJ2-7; 15 nucleotides line up with TRBD2. This CDR3 comprises 14 residues. CDR1 is SGHTA and CDR2 is FQGTGA in the germline V gene. V shed 4 bases, J shed 8 bases, and the junction held 3 bases outside the gene matches. Written as DNA, the CDR3 is TGTGCCAGCAGCTCCGGACTAGCGGGAGGGAAGCAGTACTTC. It translates to CASSSGLAGGKQYF. The whole variable domain, remainder taken from reference TRBV7-3 and TRBJ2-7, is GAGVSQTPSNKVTEKGKYVELRCDPISGHTALYWYRQSLGQGPEFLIYFQGTGAADDSGLPNDRFFAVRPEGSVSTLKIQRTERGDSAVYLCASSSGLAGGKQYFGPGTRLTVT.